This T cell receptor (beta chain) originates from a study of cytomegalovirus exposure and HLA in healthy donors. Germline CDR1 reads SGHNT; CDR2 reads YYREEE (reference sequence). This CDR3 has 15 residues. J gave up 0 bases and V 4 bases, and 6 bases lay outside the gene matches. This clone appeared a single time. TCRdb's table, derived via immunoSEQ multiplex PCR, lists solely in-frame clones and lacks some. This sample has around 180,000 clones, with around 84% found just once. V is TRBV5-4 and J is TRBJ2-7; 8 positions agree with TRBD2. The sequence derives from a man aged 18 to 29 in good health and CMV-seropositive. The sample comprised PBMCs. The CDR3, as DNA: TGTGCCAGCAGCGGAGCGGGAGATTACTCCTACGAGCAGTACTTC. This codes for CASSGAGDYSYEQYF.